What follows is one T cell receptor beta chain and its context. The clone's antigen remains unknown. The record has no base qualities; no much larger clone is one base away. The source of the sample is a study of blood T cell repertoires in COVID-19 (dated by TCRdb to between 2020 and 2021). Broadly, across the study: Samples from collaborators originated in the United States, Italy and Spain and spanned both the acute and convalescent phases of COVID-19. Sample metadata almost always included a de-identified subject ID, COVID-19 status, age in years and sex. Samples were obtained from the ongoing ImmuneRACE study (first 160 participants) and from 1,254 subjects provided by 6 global collaborators. The prospective study material was composed of cDNA or gDNA derived from T cells, B-cell-depleted T cells, or PBMCs. Where HLA class I and class II types were available, the types were taken from metadata supplied by the sample provider, not from assay-based typing. The repertoires were made available in a free public database intended to serve as a resource for research on the immune response to SARS-CoV-2. Subjects who had been exposed to COVID-19, were actively infected with it, or had recovered from it provided the deeply sampled blood TCRbeta repertoires that made up the dataset.

Reading the germline V gene (reference sequence) gives CDR1 DFQATT and CDR2 SNEGSKA. V loses 3 bases at its end and J loses 4 bases; junction bases beyond the gene matches: 6. From the cysteine up to the phenylalanine, the CDR3 has a length of 14 residues. Of the read, only the CDR3 DNA is kept; its 42 bases are in frame from base 1. What the authors observed across the whole study: The quantity of clinical and demographic metadata differed by source and by participant and was supplied without curation.

In the prospective study, participants were about 18 to 90 years old, resided in 20 to 30 geographic areas of the United States, and were enrolled through a virtual design. In the prospective study, cohorts were assigned on the basis of participant-reported clinical history obtained from a screening survey and a study questionnaire. ImmuneRACE Cohort 3 recovered participants were defined by two consecutive negative NP/OP PCR tests, healthcare professional clearance, or symptom resolution. In the prospective study, whole blood, serum and a nasopharyngeal or oropharyngeal swab were collected from each participant by mobile phlebotomists. Participants in the prospective study had the option to provide additional blood draws and questionnaires over a roughly 2-month period. Before DNA extraction, blood samples from the prospective study were shipped at room temperature or frozen. The immunoSEQ Assay, a bias-controlled multiplex PCR, was used to amplify TCRbeta CDR3 regions from genomic DNA. The paper's data handling went like this. Within the assay, amplification of reference gene primers was used to estimate how many nucleated cells each sample contained. To quantify the absolute abundance of each unique TCRbeta CDR3 rearrangement, sequence reads were collapsed and filtered. Productive Simpson clonality was computed per sample as the square root of Simpson's diversity index over productive rearrangements. What TCRdb holds here is the immuneACCESS table cut down to in-frame rearrangements. Part of the clones is not present; checked against another copy, under half of the missing clones reflect an unresolved V gene, and the others are unexplained. The V and J calls and clone size were taken over from that table, and D and trimming were inferred from the DNA. A total of approximately 390,000 clones appear in this sample, approximately 90% of them only once. Together, the top ten hold roughly a tenth of the sample.

The chain employs TRBV20-1 and TRBJ1-1, with TRBD1 matching 9 junction bases. The specimen sequenced was PBMCs or T cells enriched from blood (not recorded which). This TCR was recovered from a woman aged 45-65 years who had recovered from COVID-19. CDR3 sequence: CSASKGTGLTEAFF. Read as DNA, the sequence is TGCAGTGCTAGTAAGGGGACAGGGCTCACTGAAGCTTTCTTT.